This TCR beta chain originates from a study of blood T cell repertoires in COVID-19. The CDR3 has 11 amino acids. Trimming removed 1 base at V and 9 bases at J, with 6 bases between. TCRdb keeps only in-frame clones here, not all; method: immunoSEQ multiplex PCR. This repertoire shows approximately 190,000 clones, more than 65% found once; its top ten account for approximately 7.9%. Participants, roughly 18 to 90 years old, spanned around 25 US areas. The sequenced sample consisted of PBMCs or T cells enriched from blood (not recorded which). The V gene is TRBV12-3 or TRBV12-4, the J gene TRBJ1-1; no clear D. The receptor's source is a man between 35 and 55 years old who had recovered from COVID-19. The CDR3 bases are TGTGCCAGCAGTTTAGGGTGGCAAGCTTTCTTT. Protein product: CASSLGWQAFF.